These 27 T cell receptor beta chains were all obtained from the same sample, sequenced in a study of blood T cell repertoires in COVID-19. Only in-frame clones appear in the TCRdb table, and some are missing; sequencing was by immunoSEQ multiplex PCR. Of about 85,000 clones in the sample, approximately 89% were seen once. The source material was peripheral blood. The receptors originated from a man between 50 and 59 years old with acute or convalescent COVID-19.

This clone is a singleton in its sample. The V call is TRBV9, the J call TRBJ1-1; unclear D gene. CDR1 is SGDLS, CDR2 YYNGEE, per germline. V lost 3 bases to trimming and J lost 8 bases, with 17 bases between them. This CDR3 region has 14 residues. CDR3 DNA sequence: TGTGCCAGCAGCGAGGGAGGCGGGAGGCAAGAAGCTTTCTTT. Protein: CASSEGGGRQEAFF.

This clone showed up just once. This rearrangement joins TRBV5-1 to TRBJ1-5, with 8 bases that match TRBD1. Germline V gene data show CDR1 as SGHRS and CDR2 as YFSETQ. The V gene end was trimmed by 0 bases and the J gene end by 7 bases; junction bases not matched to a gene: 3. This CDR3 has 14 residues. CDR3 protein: CASSLDTGGQPQHF. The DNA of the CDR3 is TGCGCCAGCAGCTTGGATACAGGGGGGCAGCCCCAGCATTTT.

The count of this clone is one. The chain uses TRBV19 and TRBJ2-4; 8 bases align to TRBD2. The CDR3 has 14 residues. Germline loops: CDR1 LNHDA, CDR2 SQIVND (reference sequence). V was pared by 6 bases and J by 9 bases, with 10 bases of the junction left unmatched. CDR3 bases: TGTGCCAGTAGGCACTCCGGGGGGGATGGCATTCAGTACTTC. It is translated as CASRHSGGDGIQYF.

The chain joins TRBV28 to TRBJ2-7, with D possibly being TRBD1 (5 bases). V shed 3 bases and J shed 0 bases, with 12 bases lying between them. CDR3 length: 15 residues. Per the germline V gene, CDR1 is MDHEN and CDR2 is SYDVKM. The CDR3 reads CASSFDQGYSYEQYF. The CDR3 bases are TGTGCCAGCAGTTTTGATCAGGGTTACTCCTACGAGCAGTACTTC.

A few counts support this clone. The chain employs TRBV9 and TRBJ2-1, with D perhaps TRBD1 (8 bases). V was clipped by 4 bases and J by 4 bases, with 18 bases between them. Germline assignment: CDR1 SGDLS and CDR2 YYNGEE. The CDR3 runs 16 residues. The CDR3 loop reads CASSPRQGRGYNEQFF. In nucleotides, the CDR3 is TGTGCCAGCAGCCCGCGACAGGGGAGGGGGTACAATGAGCAGTTCTTC.

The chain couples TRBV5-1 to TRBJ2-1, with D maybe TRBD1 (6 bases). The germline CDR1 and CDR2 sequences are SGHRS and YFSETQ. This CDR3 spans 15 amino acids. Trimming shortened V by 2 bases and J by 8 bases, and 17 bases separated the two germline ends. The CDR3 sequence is CASSLQGPRLDEQFF. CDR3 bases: TGCGCCAGCAGCTTACAGGGACCGCGTCTCGATGAGCAGTTCTTC.

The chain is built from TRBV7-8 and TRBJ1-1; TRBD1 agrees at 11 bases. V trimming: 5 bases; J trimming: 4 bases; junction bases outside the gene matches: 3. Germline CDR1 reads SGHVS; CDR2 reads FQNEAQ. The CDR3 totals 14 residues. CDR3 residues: CASSGQGAGTEAFF. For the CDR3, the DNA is TGTGCCAGCAGCGGACAGGGGGCGGGCACTGAAGCTTTCTTT. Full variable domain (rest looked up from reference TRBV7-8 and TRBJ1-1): GAGVSQSPRYKVAKRGQDVALRCDPISGHVSLFWYQQALGQGPEFLTYFQNEAQLDKSGLPSDRFFAERPEGSVSTLKIQRTQQEDSAVYLCASSGQGAGTEAFFGQGTRLTVV.

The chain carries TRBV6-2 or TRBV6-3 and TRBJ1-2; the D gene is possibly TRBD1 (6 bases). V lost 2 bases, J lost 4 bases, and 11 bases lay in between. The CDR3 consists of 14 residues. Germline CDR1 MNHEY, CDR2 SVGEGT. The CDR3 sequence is CASSYRGGSYGYTF. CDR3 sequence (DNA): TGTGCCAGCAGTTACCGTGGGGGCTCCTATGGCTACACCTTC.

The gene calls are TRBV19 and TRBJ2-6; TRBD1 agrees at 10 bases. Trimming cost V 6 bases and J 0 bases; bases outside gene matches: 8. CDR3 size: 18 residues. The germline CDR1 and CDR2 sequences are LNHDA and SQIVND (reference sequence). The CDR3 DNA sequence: TGTGCCAGTAGCGACAGGGGGCATGCTAACTCTGGGGCCAACGTCCTGACTTTC. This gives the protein CASSDRGHANSGANVLTF.

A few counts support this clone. The CDR3 coding sequence is TGTGCCAGCAGCCGGGACAGGGGGTCTGGGGCCAACGTCCTGACTTTC. Translation gives CASSRDRGSGANVLTF. V is TRBV5-4 and J is TRBJ2-6; 11 nucleotides align to TRBD1. V dropped 4 bases and J dropped 1; count of bases not matched to a gene: 1. CDR1 and CDR2 (germline): SGHNT, YYREEE (reference sequence). This CDR3 has 16 residues.

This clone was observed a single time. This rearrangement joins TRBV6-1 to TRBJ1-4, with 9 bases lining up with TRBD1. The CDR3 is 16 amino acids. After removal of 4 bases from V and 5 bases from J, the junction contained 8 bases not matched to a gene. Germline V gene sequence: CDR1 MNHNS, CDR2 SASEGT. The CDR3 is CASSVHRDRENEKLFF. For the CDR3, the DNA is TGTGCCAGCAGTGTACACCGGGACAGGGAGAATGAAAAACTGTTTTTT.

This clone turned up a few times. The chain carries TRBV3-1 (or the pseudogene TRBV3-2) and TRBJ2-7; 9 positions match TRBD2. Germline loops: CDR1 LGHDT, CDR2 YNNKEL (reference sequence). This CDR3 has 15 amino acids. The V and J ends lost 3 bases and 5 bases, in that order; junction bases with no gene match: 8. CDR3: CASSHGSGSVNEQYF. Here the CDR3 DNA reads TGTGCCAGCAGCCATGGTAGCGGGAGCGTCAACGAGCAGTACTTC.

CDR3 DNA: TGTGCCAGCAGACGCCGGGACAGAATCCAAGAGACCCAGTACTTC. This translates into CASRRRDRIQETQYF. The chain couples TRBV2 to TRBJ2-5, with TRBD1 matching over 7 bases. The CDR3 consists of 15 residues. V trimming: 6 bases; J trimming: 1 base; junction bases outside the gene matches: 8. The V gene's germline CDR1 is SNHLY and CDR2 FYNNEI.

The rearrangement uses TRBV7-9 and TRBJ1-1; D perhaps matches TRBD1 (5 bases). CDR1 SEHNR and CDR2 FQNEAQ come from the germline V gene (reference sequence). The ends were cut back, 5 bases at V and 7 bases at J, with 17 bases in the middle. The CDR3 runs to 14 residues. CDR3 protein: CASSPRQPRDEAFF. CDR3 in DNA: TGTGCCAGCAGCCCCAGACAGCCAAGGGATGAAGCTTTCTTT.

CDR3 amino acids: CASSLGIARLAGEIYEQYV. CDR3 nucleotide sequence: TGCGCCAGCAGCCTCGGAATAGCACGACTAGCGGGAGAGATCTACGAGCAGTACGTC. The chain couples TRBV10-1 to TRBJ2-7; 12 positions match TRBD2. CDR1 is WNHNN and CDR2 is SYGVQD in the germline V gene (reference sequence). CDR3 length: 19 residues. V gave up 6 bases and J gave up 3 bases; unmatched junction bases: 18.

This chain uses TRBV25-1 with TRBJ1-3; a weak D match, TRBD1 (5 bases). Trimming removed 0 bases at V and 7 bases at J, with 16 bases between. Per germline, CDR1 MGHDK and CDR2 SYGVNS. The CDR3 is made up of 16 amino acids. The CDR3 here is CASSEYQVGRGNTIYF. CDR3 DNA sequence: TGTGCCAGCAGTGAATACCAGGTCGGACGGGGGAACACCATATATTTT.

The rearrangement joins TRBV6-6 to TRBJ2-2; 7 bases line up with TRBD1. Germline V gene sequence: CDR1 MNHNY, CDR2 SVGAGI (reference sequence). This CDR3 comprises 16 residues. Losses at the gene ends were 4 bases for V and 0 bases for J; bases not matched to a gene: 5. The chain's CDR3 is CASSSPGQTNTGELFF. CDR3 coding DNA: TGTGCCAGCAGTTCGCCGGGACAGACGAACACCGGGGAGCTGTTTTTT.

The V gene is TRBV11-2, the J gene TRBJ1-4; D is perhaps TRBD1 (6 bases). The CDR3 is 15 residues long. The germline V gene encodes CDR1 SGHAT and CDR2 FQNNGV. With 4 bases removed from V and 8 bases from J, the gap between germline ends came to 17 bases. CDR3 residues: CASSSRGGQGEKLFF. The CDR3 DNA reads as TGTGCCAGCAGCTCCCGGGGGGGGCAGGGGGAAAAACTGTTTTTT.

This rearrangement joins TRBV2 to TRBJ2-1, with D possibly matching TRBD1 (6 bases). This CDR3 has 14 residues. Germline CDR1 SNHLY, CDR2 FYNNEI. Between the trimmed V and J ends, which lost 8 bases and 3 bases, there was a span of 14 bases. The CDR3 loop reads CASVRGVGYNEQFF. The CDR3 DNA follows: TGTGCCAGCGTCAGGGGAGTAGGCTACAATGAGCAGTTCTTC.

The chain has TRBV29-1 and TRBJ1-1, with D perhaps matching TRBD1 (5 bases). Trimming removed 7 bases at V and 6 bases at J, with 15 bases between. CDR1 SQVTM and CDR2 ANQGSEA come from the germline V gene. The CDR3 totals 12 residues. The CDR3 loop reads CSGRGYGAEAFF. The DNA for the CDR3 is TGCAGCGGGAGGGGTTATGGGGCTGAAGCTTTCTTT. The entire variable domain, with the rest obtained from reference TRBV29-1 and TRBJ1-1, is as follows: SAVISQKPSRDICQRGTSLTIQCQVDSQVTMMFWYRQQPGQSLTLIATANQGSEATYESGFVIDKFPISRPNLTFSTLTVSNMSPEDSSIYLCSGRGYGAEAFFGQGTRLTVV.

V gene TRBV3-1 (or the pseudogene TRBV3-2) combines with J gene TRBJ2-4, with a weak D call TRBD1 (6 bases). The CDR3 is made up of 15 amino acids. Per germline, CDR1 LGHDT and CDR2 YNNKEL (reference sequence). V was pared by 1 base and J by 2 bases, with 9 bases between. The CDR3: CASSQAGATKNIQYF. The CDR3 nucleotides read TGTGCCAGCAGCCAAGCAGGGGCCACCAAAAACATTCAGTACTTC.

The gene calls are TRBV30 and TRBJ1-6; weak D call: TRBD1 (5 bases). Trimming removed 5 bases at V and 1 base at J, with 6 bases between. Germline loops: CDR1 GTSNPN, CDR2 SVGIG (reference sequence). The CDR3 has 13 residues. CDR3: CAWGASYNSPLHF. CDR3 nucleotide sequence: TGTGCCTGGGGGGCTTCCTATAATTCACCCCTCCACTTT. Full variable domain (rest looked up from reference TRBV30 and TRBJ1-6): SQTIHQWPATLVQPVGSPLSLECTVEGTSNPNLYWYRQAAGRGLQLLFYSVGIGQISSEVPQNLSASRPQDRQFILSSKKLLLSDSGFYLCAWGASYNSPLHFGNGTRLTVT.

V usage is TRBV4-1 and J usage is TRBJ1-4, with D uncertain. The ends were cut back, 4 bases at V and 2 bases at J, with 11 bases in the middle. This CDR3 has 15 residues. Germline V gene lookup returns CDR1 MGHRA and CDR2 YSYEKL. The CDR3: CASSREAGTNEKLFF. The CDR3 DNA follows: TGCGCCAGCAGCCGGGAGGCCGGGACTAATGAAAAACTGTTTTTT.

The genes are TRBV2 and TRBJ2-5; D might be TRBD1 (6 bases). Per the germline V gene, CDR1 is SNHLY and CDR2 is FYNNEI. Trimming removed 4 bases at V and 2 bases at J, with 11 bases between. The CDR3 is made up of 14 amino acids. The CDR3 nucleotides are TGTGCCAGCAGTGCCCAGGGGCGTCAAGAGACCCAGTACTTC. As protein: CASSAQGRQETQYF.

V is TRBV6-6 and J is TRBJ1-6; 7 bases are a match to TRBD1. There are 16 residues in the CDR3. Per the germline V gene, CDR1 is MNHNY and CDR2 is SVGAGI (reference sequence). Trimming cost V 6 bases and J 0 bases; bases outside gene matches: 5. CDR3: CASSRQGPSYNSPLHF. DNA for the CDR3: TGTGCCAGCAGCAGACAGGGCCCCTCCTATAATTCACCCCTCCACTTT.

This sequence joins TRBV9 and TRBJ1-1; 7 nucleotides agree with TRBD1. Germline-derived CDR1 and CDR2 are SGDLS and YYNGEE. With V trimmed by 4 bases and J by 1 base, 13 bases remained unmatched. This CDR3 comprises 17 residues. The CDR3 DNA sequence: TGTGCCAGCAGCCCGCATCCGGGACAGAGTCCGAACACTGAAGCTTTCTTT. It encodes CASSPHPGQSPNTEAFF.

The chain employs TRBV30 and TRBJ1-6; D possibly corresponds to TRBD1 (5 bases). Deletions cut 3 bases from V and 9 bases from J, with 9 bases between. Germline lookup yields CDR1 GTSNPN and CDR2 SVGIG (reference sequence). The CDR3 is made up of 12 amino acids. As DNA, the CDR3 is TGTGCCTGGAGGGAGACAGTTTCACCCCTCCACTTT. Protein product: CAWRETVSPLHF.